This is a list of T cell receptor beta chains from one sample in a study of T cells in Graves' hyperthyroidism and ophthalmopathy. TCRdb reprocessed the multiplex PCR reads via MiXCR and lists one record per CDR3 protein. The sample records about 180,000 distinct CDR3 sequences, less than 10% being singletons. The sequenced material came from blood. The receptor source for this set is a woman aged 18-29 years with Graves' hyperthyroidism that later progressed to Graves' ophthalmopathy. CDR3s include the opening cysteine and the closing phenylalanine or tryptophan. The order of the fields is J gene, V gene, clone size, D gene, CDR3 DNA, CDR3 protein. The D gene is left open where the match is weak. The listing skips clone size in some rows; elsewhere it reads once, few, many or a size class.

J gene: TRBJ1-4; V gene: TRBV28; clone size: many; D gene: TRBD1; CDR3 DNA: TGTGCCAGTAGGACAGGGGGCCCAGAAAAACTGTTTTTT; CDR3 protein: CASRTGGPEKLFF
J gene: TRBJ1-3; V gene: TRBV7-9; clone size: many; D gene: TRBD1; CDR3 DNA: TGTGCCAGCAGCTTAGCCGGGACAGCCGAAAACACCATATATTTT; CDR3 protein: CASSLAGTAENTIYF
J gene: TRBJ2-3; V gene: TRBV7-8; clone size: NA; D gene: NA; CDR3 DNA: TGTGCCAGCAGCTACAGCACAGATACGCAGTATTTT; CDR3 protein: CASSYSTDTQYF
J gene: TRBJ2-7; V gene: TRBV4-2; clone size: NA; D gene: TRBD1; CDR3 DNA: TGTGCCAGCAGCCAGGCGGGACAGGGGGGGTACGAGCAGTACTTC; CDR3 protein: CASSQAGQGGYEQYF
J gene: TRBJ2-2; V gene: TRBV30; clone size: NA; D gene: NA; CDR3 DNA: TGTGCCTGGGAGGTGGTCGCCGGGGAGCTGTTTTTT; CDR3 protein: CAWEVVAGELFF
J gene: TRBJ2-7; V gene: TRBV5-1; clone size: few; D gene: TRBD2; CDR3 DNA: TGCGCCAGCAGCCTCCGAGAAGCGGGAGCGGGTTACGAGCAGTACTTC; CDR3 protein: CASSLREAGAGYEQYF
J gene: TRBJ2-7; V gene: TRBV5-6; clone size: many; D gene: TRBD1; CDR3 DNA: TGTGCCAGCAAGGTGTTGACAGGGGCTTCCTACGAGCAGTACTTC; CDR3 protein: CASKVLTGASYEQYF
J gene: TRBJ1-1; V gene: TRBV5-1; clone size: many; D gene: NA; CDR3 DNA: TGCGCCAGCAGCTTGAGGGGGTGGGGGGTGTCCACTGAAGCTTTCTTT; CDR3 protein: CASSLRGWGVSTEAFF
J gene: TRBJ2-7; V gene: TRBV20-1; clone size: NA; D gene: TRBD2; CDR3 DNA: TGCAGTGCTGCCATGACTAGCGGGAGGGCCCCCGAGCAGTACTTC; CDR3 protein: CSAAMTSGRAPEQYF
J gene: TRBJ2-3; V gene: TRBV28; clone size: many; D gene: NA; CDR3 DNA: TGTGCCAGCAGTTTAGAACAGTCGGACGATACGCAGTATTTT; CDR3 protein: CASSLEQSDDTQYF
J gene: TRBJ2-1; V gene: TRBV20-1; clone size: NA; D gene: TRBD2; CDR3 DNA: TGCGGTCTGCGGCTAGCGGGATATAAGCAGTTCTTC; CDR3 protein: CGLRLAGYKQFF
J gene: TRBJ1-4; V gene: TRBV18; clone size: many; D gene: NA; CDR3 DNA: TGTGCCAGCTCACCACGTGACGGCTGGAATGAAAAACTGTTTTTT; CDR3 protein: CASSPRDGWNEKLFF
J gene: TRBJ1-6; V gene: TRBV28; clone size: many; D gene: NA; CDR3 DNA: TGTGCCAGCAGTTTGGAGGTCTATAATTCACCCCTCCACTTT; CDR3 protein: CASSLEVYNSPLHF
J gene: TRBJ2-7; V gene: TRBV20-1; clone size: many; D gene: NA; CDR3 DNA: TGCAGTGCTAGAGGGGGCTACGAGCAGTACTTC; CDR3 protein: CSARGGYEQYF
J gene: TRBJ1-1; V gene: TRBV30; clone size: many; D gene: NA; CDR3 DNA: TGTGCCTGGAGGGATAGGATCACTGAAGCTTTCTTT; CDR3 protein: CAWRDRITEAFF
J gene: TRBJ1-6; V gene: TRBV20-1; clone size: many; D gene: NA; CDR3 DNA: TGCAGTGCTTGGACAGCAAGTAATTCACCCCTCCACTTT; CDR3 protein: CSAWTASNSPLHF
J gene: TRBJ2-1; V gene: TRBV6-1; clone size: many; D gene: TRBD2; CDR3 DNA: TGTGCCAGCAGGACTAGCGGGTTACGCCAAGGATCCTACAATGAGCAGTTCTTC; CDR3 protein: CASRTSGLRQGSYNEQFF
J gene: TRBJ1-3; V gene: TRBV19; clone size: many; D gene: NA; CDR3 DNA: TGTGCCAGTAGCCAGCCAGTTGCTGGAAACACCATATATTTT; CDR3 protein: CASSQPVAGNTIYF
J gene: TRBJ1-2; V gene: TRBV4-1; clone size: few; D gene: NA; CDR3 DNA: TGCGCCAGCAGCCAAGATGGGAGGTTCTATGGCTACACCTTC; CDR3 protein: CASSQDGRFYGYTF
J gene: TRBJ2-7; V gene: TRBV29-1; clone size: many; D gene: TRBD2; CDR3 DNA: TGCAGCGTCGGGACTAGCCCTGGCTTAGAGCAGTACTTC; CDR3 protein: CSVGTSPGLEQYF
J gene: TRBJ2-5; V gene: TRBV12-3/TRBV12-4; clone size: NA; D gene: TRBD2; CDR3 DNA: TGTGCCAGTAAGGGGCTAGCGGGACAAGACAGTAAAGAGACCCAGTACTTC; CDR3 protein: CASKGLAGQDSKETQYF
J gene: TRBJ2-5; V gene: TRBV5-6; clone size: NA; D gene: NA; CDR3 DNA: TGTGCCAGCAGCTTGTATGGGGACGGGTGGCAAGAGACCCAGTACTTC; CDR3 protein: CASSLYGDGWQETQYF
J gene: TRBJ2-3; V gene: TRBV6-1; clone size: few; D gene: NA; CDR3 DNA: TGTGCCAGCAGATCAGGGTACTCCACAGATACGCAGTATTTT; CDR3 protein: CASRSGYSTDTQYF
J gene: TRBJ2-7; V gene: TRBV30; clone size: many; D gene: TRBD1; CDR3 DNA: TGTGCCTGGCGGACAGGGGGCGGTTACGAGCAGTACTTC; CDR3 protein: CAWRTGGGYEQYF